Each of the 25 T cell receptor beta chains below was sequenced from the same sample in a study of blood T cell repertoires in COVID-19. Method: immunoSEQ multiplex PCR; TCRdb's copy keeps in-frame clones and lacks some. The sample records some 410,000 clones, roughly 90% being singletons. What was sequenced was PBMCs or T cells enriched from blood (not recorded which). Every receptor here comes from a woman aged 25 to 39 with acute COVID-19.

The chain is built from TRBV29-1 and TRBJ2-1; D might be TRBD2 (6 bases). Trimming removed 3 bases from V and 2 bases from J, with 11 bases in between. Germline assignment: CDR1 SQVTM and CDR2 ANQGSEA. This CDR3 has 14 residues. CDR3 DNA: TGCAGCGTTGATCCGGGGGAAACCTACAATGAGCAGTTCTTC. It is translated as CSVDPGETYNEQFF.

The chain joins TRBV30 to TRBJ1-4, with D possibly TRBD1 on 6 matching bases. V lost 1 base and J lost 6, with 12 bases in between. The CDR3 loop spans 14 amino acids. Germline V gene lookup returns CDR1 GTSNPN and CDR2 SVGIG (reference sequence). The CDR3 spells CAWSATGRDEKLFF. The CDR3 DNA follows: TGTGCCTGGAGTGCTACAGGGAGAGATGAAAAACTGTTTTTT.

The CDR3: CASSQVASSNQPQHF. The DNA for the CDR3 is TGCGCCAGCAGCCAAGTTGCGAGTAGCAATCAGCCCCAGCATTTT. This rearrangement joins TRBV4-1 to TRBJ1-5; D ambiguous. V was shortened by 1 base and J by 0 bases, with 7 bases between the two germline ends. This CDR3 is 15 amino acids long. Germline-derived CDR1 and CDR2 are MGHRA and YSYEKL.

This chain uses TRBV7-6 with TRBJ2-6; no firm D call. V was cut by 3 bases and J by 1 base, with 10 bases left in between. Germline V lookup: CDR1 SGHVS, CDR2 FNYEAQ. This CDR3 is built from 16 residues. CDR3 DNA: TGTGCCAGCAGCTTGGGCCAACCGTCTGGGGCCAACGTCCTGACTTTC. Translation: CASSLGQPSGANVLTF.

This chain joins TRBV3-1 (or the pseudogene TRBV3-2) and TRBJ1-2; 9 bases agree with TRBD1. Per the germline V gene, CDR1 is LGHDT and CDR2 is YNNKEL (reference sequence). Trimming at V came to 6 bases and at J to 7 bases, leaving 6 bases not matched to a gene. The CDR3 contains 13 residues. The chain's CDR3 is CASSRTGAVGYTF. CDR3 nucleotides: TGTGCCAGCAGTCGGACAGGGGCGGTTGGCTACACCTTC.

This clone came up once. The chain is built from TRBV30 and TRBJ1-6; D gene ambiguous. CDR1 and CDR2 (germline): GTSNPN, SVGIG (reference sequence). Trimming pared 2 bases from V and 3 bases from J, leaving 8 bases between. This CDR3 is 14 amino acids long. In DNA form, the CDR3 reads TGTGCCTGGAGTAAGGCAGGCTATAATTCACCCCTCCACTTT. As protein: CAWSKAGYNSPLHF.

The chain links TRBV4-1 to TRBJ1-4; 7 bases line up with TRBD1. Unmatched junction bases numbered 1, after V lost 0 bases and J lost 6 bases. Germline-derived CDR1 and CDR2 are MGHRA and YSYEKL. The CDR3 runs 14 residues. The CDR3 coding sequence is TGCGCCAGCAGCCAAGACAGGGGGTATGAAAAACTGTTTTTT. Residues: CASSQDRGYEKLFF.

V and J are TRBV19 and TRBJ1-2, with TRBD1 identical over 7 bases. The germline V gene has CDR1 LNHDA and CDR2 SQIVND (reference sequence). Trimming removed 4 bases from V and 4 bases from J; junction bases left unmatched: 12. The CDR3 runs to 16 residues. DNA for the CDR3: TGTGCCAGTAGTACAACAGACAGGGTTCTGGGCTATGGCTACACCTTC. Translation: CASSTTDRVLGYGYTF.

The rearrangement uses TRBV29-1 and TRBJ1-1, with D possibly matching TRBD1 (6 bases). CDR1 and CDR2 (germline): SQVTM, ANQGSEA. The V gene lost 6 bases and the J gene lost 4 bases, with 9 bases spanning the gap. The CDR3 sequence is 11 residues long. CDR3 DNA: TGCAGCGTACAACAGGGCACTGAAGCTTTCTTT. Encoded protein: CSVQQGTEAFF.

V and J are TRBV9 and TRBJ2-1; D perhaps matches TRBD1 (5 bases). The V end lost 0 bases, the J end lost 4 bases, and 11 bases lay between the germline ends. The CDR3 is made up of 15 amino acids. Looked up from germline, CDR1 is SGDLS and CDR2 is YYNGEE. CDR3 coding DNA: TGTGCCAGCAGCGTAGGGCAGGGTAATTACAATGAGCAGTTCTTC. Its protein is CASSVGQGNYNEQFF.

The V gene is TRBV30, the J gene TRBJ1-2; 7 nucleotides match TRBD1. The CDR3 length is 17 residues. V was pared by 0 bases and J by 8 bases, with 18 bases of the junction left unmatched. Germline V lookup: CDR1 GTSNPN, CDR2 SVGIG (reference sequence). The CDR3 region is CAWSVPPRGQPPRGYTF. For the CDR3, the DNA is TGTGCCTGGAGTGTACCTCCTAGGGGACAGCCTCCCAGGGGCTACACCTTC.

The rearrangement links TRBV10-3 to TRBJ1-2, with TRBD1 identical over 10 bases. Germline V lookup: CDR1 ENHRY, CDR2 SYGVKD. The CDR3 runs 15 residues. The junction had 5 bases not matched to a gene; V was cut back by 4 bases and J by 3 bases. The CDR3 DNA reads as TGTGCCATCAGTGGCCGGGACAGGGGTGACTATGGCTACACCTTC. Residues: CAISGRDRGDYGYTF.

V usage is TRBV5-8 and J usage is TRBJ2-7, with a tentative D call TRBD2 (5 bases). Trimming took 8 bases from V and 6 from J, leaving 12 bases between them. The germline V gene has CDR1 SGHTS and CDR2 YDEGEE. The CDR3 is 11 residues long. CDR3 residues: CASTRRGEQYF. The CDR3 DNA reads as TGTGCCAGTACTAGGCGAGGCGAGCAGTACTTC.

This chain joins TRBV12-5 and TRBJ1-1; D is unresolved. Deletions cut 0 bases from V and 3 bases from J, with 17 bases between. From germline, CDR1 is LGHNT and CDR2 FRNRAP. The CDR3 contains 17 residues. For the CDR3, the DNA is TGTGCTAGTGGTTTGGTGAGAGGGCCCCGGCTCGACACTGAAGCTTTCTTT. Translation gives CASGLVRGPRLDTEAFF.

The rearrangement joins TRBV24-1 to TRBJ2-3, with 11 bases aligning to TRBD2. V lost 1 base, J lost 9 bases, and 14 bases stayed unmatched. The CDR3 has 18 residues. CDR1 is KGHDR, CDR2 SFDVKD, per germline. For the CDR3, the DNA is TGTGCCACCAGTGATTTCTCCTCTAGCGGGGGGCCCCTGGGAACGCAGTATTTT. It codes for CATSDFSSSGGPLGTQYF.

In this sample, this clone turned up a few times. V gene TRBV7-8 combines with J gene TRBJ1-1; 10 bases are a match to TRBD1. Germline V gives CDR1 SGHVS, CDR2 FQNEAQ. The CDR3 is 16 amino acids. Trimming at V came to 5 bases and at J to 4 bases, leaving 10 bases not matched to a gene. The CDR3 reads CASSPRDRGVGTEAFF. The CDR3 DNA reads as TGTGCCAGCAGCCCTCGGGACAGGGGTGTGGGCACTGAAGCTTTCTTT.

This chain joins TRBV29-1 and TRBJ2-3; 8 bases align to TRBD1. The CDR3 is 15 residues long. The germline V gene encodes CDR1 SQVTM and CDR2 ANQGSEA. Trimming cost V 4 bases and J 0 bases; bases outside gene matches: 6. The CDR3 here is CSVGMTGASTDTQYF. CDR3 sequence (DNA): TGCAGCGTTGGCATGACAGGGGCTAGCACAGATACGCAGTATTTT.

V is TRBV5-4 and J is TRBJ1-6, with D maybe TRBD1 (5 bases). V lost 0 bases to trimming and J lost 5 bases, with 15 bases between them. Germline CDR1 is SGHNT and CDR2 is YYREEE (reference sequence). This CDR3 contains 17 residues. The CDR3 DNA follows: TGTGCCAGCAGCTTGGGGGGCCTCAAGGACCATAATTCACCCCTCCACTTT. It encodes CASSLGGLKDHNSPLHF.

The gene calls are TRBV6-2 or TRBV6-3 and TRBJ2-7; 7 nucleotides align to TRBD2. V shed 4 bases, J shed 0 bases, and the junction held 3 bases outside the gene matches. Germline lookup yields CDR1 MNHEY and CDR2 SVGEGT. The CDR3 totals 14 residues. CDR3 region: CASSSSGPSYEQYF. CDR3 bases: TGTGCCAGCAGTTCTAGCGGACCCTCCTACGAGCAGTACTTC.

The rearrangement links TRBV7-9 to TRBJ2-3; perhaps TRBD1 as D (5 bases). CDR3 size: 16 residues. Germline CDR1 reads SEHNR; CDR2 reads FQNEAQ (reference sequence). Trimming removed 8 bases from V and 0 bases from J, with 18 bases in between. CDR3 DNA: TGTGCCAGCGGTCTCGAATTGGGGCCTAGCACAGATACGCAGTATTTT. This translates into CASGLELGPSTDTQYF. Variable domain in full (rest from reference TRBV7-9 and TRBJ2-3): DTGVSQNPRHKITKRGQNVTFRCDPISEHNRLYWYRQTLGQGPEFLTYFQNEAQLEKSRLLSDRFSAERPKGSFSTLEIQRTEQGDSAMYLCASGLELGPSTDTQYFGPGTRLTVL.

In DNA form, the CDR3 reads TGTGCCAGCATCTTGGAGGGCAACGAGCAGTACTTC. Residues: CASILEGNEQYF. The chain joins TRBV7-3 to TRBJ2-7, with D tentatively TRBD2 (6 bases). The germline CDR1 and CDR2 sequences are SGHTA and FQGTGA. Trimming stripped 7 bases from V and 5 bases from J, with 12 bases between. The CDR3 is 12 amino acids.

The chain joins TRBV11-2 to TRBJ1-6; weak D call: TRBD1 (5 bases). Trimming stripped 2 bases from V and 10 bases from J, with 15 bases between. The CDR3 has 15 amino acids. Germline CDR1 is SGHAT and CDR2 is FQNNGV. The CDR3 region is CASSLWGGVESPLHF. CDR3 DNA: TGTGCCAGCAGCTTATGGGGGGGGGTAGAGTCACCCCTCCACTTT.

The CDR3 DNA follows: TGTGCCAGCAGCCGCCGGACAGCAACTAATGAAAAACTGTTTTTT. Its translation: CASSRRTATNEKLFF. V is TRBV6-2 or TRBV6-3 and J is TRBJ1-4, with D maybe TRBD1 (6 bases). Trimming removed 6 bases from V and 0 bases from J, with 11 bases in between. CDR3 size: 15 residues. The germline gives CDR1 MNHEY, CDR2 SVGEGT.

This rearrangement joins TRBV24-1 to TRBJ2-1; 7 bases match TRBD1. The CDR3 has 15 amino acids. Germline CDR1 is KGHDR and CDR2 is SFDVKD. V gave up 4 bases and J gave up 7 bases; unmatched junction bases: 9. CDR3 coding DNA: TGTGCCACCAGTGACCCCACCGGGACAGCTAATGAGCAGTTCTTC. It codes for CATSDPTGTANEQFF.

The J gene is TRBJ2-1, the V gene TRBV11-2; TRBD2 aligns across 10 bases. The CDR3 sequence is 15 residues long. V lost 3 bases, J lost 4 bases, and 3 bases stayed unmatched. Germline V gives CDR1 SGHAT, CDR2 FQNNGV. The CDR3 coding sequence is TGTGCCAGCAGCTTTAGCGGGGGGACGTACAATGAGCAGTTCTTC. Its protein product is CASSFSGGTYNEQFF.